Sequencing of this T cell receptor beta chain was carried out in a study of cytomegalovirus exposure and HLA in healthy donors. Study-wide results and caveats: A classifier reportedly called cytomegalovirus status with high sensitivity and specificity. Rare sequences made up most TCRs, while some public TCRs were found in many donors.

The CDR3 consists of 14 residues. The V gene's germline CDR1 is MNHNS and CDR2 SASEGT. V lost 6 bases, J lost 3 bases, and 4 bases stayed unmatched. In the case of this clone: The antigen remains unidentified.

Measured with immunoSEQ multiplex PCR; TCRdb has only the in-frame clones, and not every one. The table includes some 230,000 clones, over 80% detected once. The validation cohort, a group of under 150 subjects, included the donors and was separate from the approximately 660-subject first cohort. The V call is TRBV6-1, the J call TRBJ1-4, with 7 bases aligning to TRBD1. The material sequenced was PBMCs. This clonotype was obtained from a woman aged 18-35 years in good health and CMV-seronegative. CDR3 region: CASSSDRANEKLFF. The CDR3 region has the DNA TGTGCCAGCAGCTCTGACAGGGCTAATGAAAAACTGTTTTTT.